This section outlines one TCR beta chain sequence together with its context. Its target is not known. This record belongs to a study of cytomegalovirus exposure and HLA in healthy donors. Study-level results: The study recorded 164 TCR beta chains that were cytomegalovirus-associated.

The CDR3 contains 13 residues. V gave up 2 bases and J gave up 3 bases, with 8 bases separating them. The germline CDR1 and CDR2 sequences are SGHRS and YFSETQ. The study ran its PCR with 60 Vbeta and 13 Jbeta primers. Clones were sequenced by immunoSEQ multiplex PCR, and TCRdb holds only the in-frame ones, with some missing. The table shows some 200,000 clones, with approximately 79% occurring only once. This receptor was identified in a girl aged 2 to 10 in good health and CMV-seronegative. This chain connects TRBV5-1 to TRBJ1-1, with a possible D match to TRBD1 (5 bases). Material for sequencing was PBMCs. The DNA of the CDR3 is TGCGCCAGCAGCTTTAAAGGGGACACTGAAGCTTTCTTT. Protein: CASSFKGDTEAFF. The whole variable domain, filled in from reference TRBV5-1 and TRBJ1-1, reads KAGVTQTPRYLIKTRGQQVTLSCSPISGHRSVSWYQQTPGQGLQFLFEYFSETQRNKGNFPGRFSGRQFSNSRSEMNVSTLELGDSALYLCASSFKGDTEAFFGQGTRLTVV.